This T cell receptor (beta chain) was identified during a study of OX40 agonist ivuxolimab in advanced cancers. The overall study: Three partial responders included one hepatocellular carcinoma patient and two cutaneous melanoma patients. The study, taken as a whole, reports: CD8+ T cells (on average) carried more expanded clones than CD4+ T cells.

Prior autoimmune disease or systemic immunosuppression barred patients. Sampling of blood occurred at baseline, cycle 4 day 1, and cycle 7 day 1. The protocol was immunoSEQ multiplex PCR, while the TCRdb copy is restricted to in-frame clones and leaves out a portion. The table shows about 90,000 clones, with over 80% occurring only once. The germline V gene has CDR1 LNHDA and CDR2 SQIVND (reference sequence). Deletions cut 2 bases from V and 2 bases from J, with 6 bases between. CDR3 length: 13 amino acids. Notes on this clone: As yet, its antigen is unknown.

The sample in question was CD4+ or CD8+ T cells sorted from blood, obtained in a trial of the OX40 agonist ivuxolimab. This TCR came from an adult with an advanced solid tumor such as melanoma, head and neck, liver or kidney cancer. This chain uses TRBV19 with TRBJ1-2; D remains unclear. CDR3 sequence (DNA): TGTGCCAGTAGTATATTTGCGAACTATGGCTACACCTTC. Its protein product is CASSIFANYGYTF.